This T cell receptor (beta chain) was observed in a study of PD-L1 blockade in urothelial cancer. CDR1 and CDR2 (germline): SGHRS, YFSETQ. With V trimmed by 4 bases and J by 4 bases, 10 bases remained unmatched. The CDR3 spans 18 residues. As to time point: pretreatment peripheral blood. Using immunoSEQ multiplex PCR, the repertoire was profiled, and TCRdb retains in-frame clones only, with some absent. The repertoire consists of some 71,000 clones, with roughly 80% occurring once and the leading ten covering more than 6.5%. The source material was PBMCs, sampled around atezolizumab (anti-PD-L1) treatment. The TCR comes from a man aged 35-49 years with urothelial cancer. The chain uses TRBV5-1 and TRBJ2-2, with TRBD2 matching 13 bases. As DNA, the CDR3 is TGCGCCAGCAGCGTGGGACTAGCGGGGCTATTCCCCACCGGGGAGCTGTTTTTT. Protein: CASSVGLAGLFPTGELFF.